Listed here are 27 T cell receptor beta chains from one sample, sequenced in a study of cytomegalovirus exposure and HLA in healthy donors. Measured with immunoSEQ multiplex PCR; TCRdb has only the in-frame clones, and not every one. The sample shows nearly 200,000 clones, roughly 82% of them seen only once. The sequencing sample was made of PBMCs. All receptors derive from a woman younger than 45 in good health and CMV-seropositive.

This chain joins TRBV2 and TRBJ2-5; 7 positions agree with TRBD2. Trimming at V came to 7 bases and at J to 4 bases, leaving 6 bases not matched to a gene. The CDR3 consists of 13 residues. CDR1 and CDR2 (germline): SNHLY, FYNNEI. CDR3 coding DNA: TGTGCCAGCAAGGCGCGGGAGCCAGAGACCCAGTACTTC. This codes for CASKAREPETQYF.

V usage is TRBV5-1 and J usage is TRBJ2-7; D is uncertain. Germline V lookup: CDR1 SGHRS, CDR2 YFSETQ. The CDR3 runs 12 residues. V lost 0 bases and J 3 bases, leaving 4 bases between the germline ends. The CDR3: CASSLGYYEQYF. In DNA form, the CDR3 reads TGCGCCAGCAGCTTGGGTTACTACGAGCAGTACTTC.

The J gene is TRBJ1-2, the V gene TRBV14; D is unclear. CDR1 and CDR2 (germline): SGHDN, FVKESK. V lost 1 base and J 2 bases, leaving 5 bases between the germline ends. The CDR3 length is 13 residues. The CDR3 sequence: CASSQGRNYGYTF. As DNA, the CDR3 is TGTGCCAGCAGCCAAGGGAGAAACTATGGCTACACCTTC.

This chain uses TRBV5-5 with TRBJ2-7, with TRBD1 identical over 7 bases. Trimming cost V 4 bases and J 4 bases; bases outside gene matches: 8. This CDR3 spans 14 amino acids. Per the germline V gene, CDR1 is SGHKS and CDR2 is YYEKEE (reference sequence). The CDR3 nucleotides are TGTGCCAGCAGCCCGCCGACAGGGCTGTACGAGCAGTACTTC. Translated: CASSPPTGLYEQYF.

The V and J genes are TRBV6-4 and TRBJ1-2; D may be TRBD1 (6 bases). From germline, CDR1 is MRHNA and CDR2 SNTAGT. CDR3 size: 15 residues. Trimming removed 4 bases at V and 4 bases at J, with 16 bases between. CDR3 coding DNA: TGTGCCAGCAGTGTTGACATGGAGACAGGCTATGGCTACACCTTC. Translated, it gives CASSVDMETGYGYTF.

This CDR3 reads CASSPSRDPYEQYF. The CDR3 DNA reads as TGTGCCAGCAGTCCGTCCCGGGATCCCTACGAGCAGTACTTC. The rearrangement joins TRBV28 to TRBJ2-7, with D maybe TRBD2 (5 bases). This CDR3 spans 14 amino acids. Germline V gene lookup returns CDR1 MDHEN and CDR2 SYDVKM. Trimming removed 5 bases from V and 2 bases from J, with 13 bases in between. The variable domain in full, completed from reference TRBV28 and TRBJ2-7, reads DVKVTQSSRYLVKRTGEKVFLECVQDMDHENMFWYRQDPGLGLRLIYFSYDVKMKEKGDIPEGYSVSREKKERFSLILESASTNQTSMYLCASSPSRDPYEQYFGPGTRLTVT.

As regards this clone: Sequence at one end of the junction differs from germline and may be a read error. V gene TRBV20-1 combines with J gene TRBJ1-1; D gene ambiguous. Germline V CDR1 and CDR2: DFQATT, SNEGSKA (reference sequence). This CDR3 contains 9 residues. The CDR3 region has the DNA TGCAGTGCTAGAGAGGTACTTCTCTTT. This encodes CSAREVLLF.

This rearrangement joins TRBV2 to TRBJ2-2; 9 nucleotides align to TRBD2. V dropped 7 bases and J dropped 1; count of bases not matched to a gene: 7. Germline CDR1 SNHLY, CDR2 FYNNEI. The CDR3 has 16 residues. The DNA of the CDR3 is TGTGCCAGCACTGTTAGCGGGAGTAGGAACACCGGGGAGCTGTTTTTT. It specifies CASTVSGSRNTGELFF. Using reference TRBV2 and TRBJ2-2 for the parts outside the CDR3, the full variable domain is EPEVTQTPSHQVTQMGQEVILRCVPISNHLYFYWYRQILGQKVEFLVSFYNNEISEKSEIFDDQFSVERPDGSNFTLKIRSTKLEDSAMYFCASTVSGSRNTGELFFGEGSRLTVL.

CDR3 residues: CSAGIGTGVLLGGYTF. The DNA for the CDR3 is TGCAGCGCTGGGATTGGGACAGGGGTCCTCCTGGGAGGCTACACCTTC. The chain is built from TRBV29-1 and TRBJ1-2, with 10 bases matching TRBD1. Germline loops: CDR1 SQVTM, CDR2 ANQGSEA. This CDR3 is built from 16 residues. V shed 7 bases, J shed 8 bases, and the junction held 19 bases outside the gene matches.

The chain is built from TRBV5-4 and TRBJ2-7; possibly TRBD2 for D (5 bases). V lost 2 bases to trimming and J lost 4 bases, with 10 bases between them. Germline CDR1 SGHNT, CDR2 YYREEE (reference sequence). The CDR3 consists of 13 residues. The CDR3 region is CASSFPGRYEQYF. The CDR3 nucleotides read TGTGCCAGCAGCTTCCCGGGGAGATACGAGCAGTACTTC.

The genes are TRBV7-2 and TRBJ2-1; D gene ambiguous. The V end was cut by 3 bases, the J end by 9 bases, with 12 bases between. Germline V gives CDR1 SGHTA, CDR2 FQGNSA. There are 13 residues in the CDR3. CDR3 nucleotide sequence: TGTGCCAGCAGCTTTATAACTACCGGTGAGCAGTTCTTC. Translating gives CASSFITTGEQFF.

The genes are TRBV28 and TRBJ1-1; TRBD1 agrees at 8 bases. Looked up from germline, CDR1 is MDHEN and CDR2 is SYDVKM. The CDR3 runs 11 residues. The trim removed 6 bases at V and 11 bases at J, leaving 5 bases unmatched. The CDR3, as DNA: TGTGCCAGCAGCCTACAGGGGGAGGCTTTCTTT. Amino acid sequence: CASSLQGEAFF.

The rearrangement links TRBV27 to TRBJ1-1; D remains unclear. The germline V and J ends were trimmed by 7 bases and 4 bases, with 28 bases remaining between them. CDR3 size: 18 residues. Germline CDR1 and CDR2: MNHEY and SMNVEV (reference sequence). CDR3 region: CASTIKKIHGDVGTEAFF. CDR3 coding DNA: TGTGCCAGCACCATAAAGAAGATTCACGGGGATGTGGGCACTGAAGCTTTCTTT.

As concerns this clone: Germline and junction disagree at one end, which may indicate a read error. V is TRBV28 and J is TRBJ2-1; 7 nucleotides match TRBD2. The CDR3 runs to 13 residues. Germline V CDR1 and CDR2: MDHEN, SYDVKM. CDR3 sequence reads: CASNLAGNNEQFF. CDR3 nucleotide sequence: TGTGCCAGCAATTTAGCGGGCAACAATGAGCAGTTCTTC. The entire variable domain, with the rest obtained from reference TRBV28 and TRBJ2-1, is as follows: DVKVTQSSRYLVKRTGEKVFLECVQDMDHENMFWYRQDPGLGLRLIYFSYDVKMKEKGDIPEGYSVSREKKERFSLILESASTNQTSMYLCASNLAGNNEQFFGPGTRLTVL.

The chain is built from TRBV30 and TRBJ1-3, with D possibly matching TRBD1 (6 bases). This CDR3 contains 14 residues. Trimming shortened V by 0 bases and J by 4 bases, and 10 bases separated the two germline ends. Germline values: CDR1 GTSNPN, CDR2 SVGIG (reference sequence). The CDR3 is CAWSVWGLGNTIYF. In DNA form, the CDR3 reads TGTGCCTGGAGTGTATGGGGGCTCGGAAACACCATATATTTT.

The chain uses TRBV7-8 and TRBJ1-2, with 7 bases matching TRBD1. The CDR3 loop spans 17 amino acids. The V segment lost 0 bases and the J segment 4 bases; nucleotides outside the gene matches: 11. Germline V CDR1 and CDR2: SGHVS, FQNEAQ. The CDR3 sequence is CASSLATLGDSFYGYTF. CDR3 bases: TGTGCCAGCAGCTTAGCTACCCTAGGGGACAGTTTCTATGGCTACACCTTC.

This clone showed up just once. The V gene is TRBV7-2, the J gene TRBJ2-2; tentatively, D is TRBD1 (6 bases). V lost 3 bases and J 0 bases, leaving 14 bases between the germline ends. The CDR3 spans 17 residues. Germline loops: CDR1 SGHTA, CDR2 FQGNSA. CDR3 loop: CASSFGTSVANTGELFF. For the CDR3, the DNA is TGTGCCAGCAGCTTCGGGACATCGGTCGCGAACACCGGGGAGCTGTTTTTT.

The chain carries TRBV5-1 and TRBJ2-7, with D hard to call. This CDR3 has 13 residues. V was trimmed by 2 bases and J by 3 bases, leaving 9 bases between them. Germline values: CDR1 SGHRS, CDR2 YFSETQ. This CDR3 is CASSFTTGYEQYF. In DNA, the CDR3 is TGCGCCAGCAGCTTCACGACGGGCTACGAGCAGTACTTC.

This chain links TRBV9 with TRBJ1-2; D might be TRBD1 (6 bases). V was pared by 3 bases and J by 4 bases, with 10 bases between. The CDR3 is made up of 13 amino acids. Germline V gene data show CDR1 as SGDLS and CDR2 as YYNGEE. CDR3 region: CASSETGSYGYTF. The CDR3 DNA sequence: TGTGCCAGCAGCGAAACAGGGAGCTATGGCTACACCTTC. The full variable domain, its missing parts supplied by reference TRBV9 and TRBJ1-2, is DSGVTQTPKHLITATGQRVTLRCSPRSGDLSVYWYQQSLDQGLQFLIQYYNGEERAKGNILERFSAQQFPDLHSELNLSSLELGDSALYFCASSETGSYGYTFGSGTRLTVV.

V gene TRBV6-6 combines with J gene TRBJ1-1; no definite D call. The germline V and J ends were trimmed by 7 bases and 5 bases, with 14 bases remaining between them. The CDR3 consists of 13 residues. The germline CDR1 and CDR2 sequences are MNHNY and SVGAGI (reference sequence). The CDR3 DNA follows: TGTGCCAGCATCCTTTCCTCGGGAACTGAAGCTTTCTTT. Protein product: CASILSSGTEAFF.

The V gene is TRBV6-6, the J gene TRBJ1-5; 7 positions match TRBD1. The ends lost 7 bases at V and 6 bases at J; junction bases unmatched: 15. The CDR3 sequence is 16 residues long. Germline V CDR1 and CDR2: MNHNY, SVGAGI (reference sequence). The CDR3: CASTPDVAGGFQPQHF. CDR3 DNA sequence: TGTGCCAGCACCCCGGACGTGGCAGGGGGGTTTCAGCCCCAGCATTTT.

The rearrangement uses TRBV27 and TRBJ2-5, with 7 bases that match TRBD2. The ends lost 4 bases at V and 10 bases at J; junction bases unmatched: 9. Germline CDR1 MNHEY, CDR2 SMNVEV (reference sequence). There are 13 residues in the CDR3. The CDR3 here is CASSSHQGRDQYF. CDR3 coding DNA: TGTGCCAGCAGTTCCCACCAAGGGAGGGACCAGTACTTC.

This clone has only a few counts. For the CDR3, the DNA is TGCAGCGTTGTACGTAGCGGGAGCTCCTACGAGCAGTACTTC. Encoded protein: CSVVRSGSSYEQYF. V and J are TRBV29-1 and TRBJ2-7; TRBD2 agrees at 9 bases. Looked up from germline, CDR1 is SQVTM and CDR2 is ANQGSEA. There are 14 residues in the CDR3. The trim removed 4 bases at V and 0 bases at J, leaving 4 bases unmatched.

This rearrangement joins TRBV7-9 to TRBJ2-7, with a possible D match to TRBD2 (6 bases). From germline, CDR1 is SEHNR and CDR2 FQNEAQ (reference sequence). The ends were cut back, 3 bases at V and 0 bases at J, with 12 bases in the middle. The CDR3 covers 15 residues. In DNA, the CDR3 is TGTGCCAGCAGCTTCGGGACTTCCAGCTCCTACGAGCAGTACTTC. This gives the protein CASSFGTSSSYEQYF. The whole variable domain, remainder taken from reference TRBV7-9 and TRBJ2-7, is DTGVSQNPRHKITKRGQNVTFRCDPISEHNRLYWYRQTLGQGPEFLTYFQNEAQLEKSRLLSDRFSAERPKGSFSTLEIQRTEQGDSAMYLCASSFGTSSSYEQYFGPGTRLTVT.

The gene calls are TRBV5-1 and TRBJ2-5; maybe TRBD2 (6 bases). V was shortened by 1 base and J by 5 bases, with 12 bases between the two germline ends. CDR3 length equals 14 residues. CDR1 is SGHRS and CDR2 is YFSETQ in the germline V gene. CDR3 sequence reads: CASSLLTGEETQYF. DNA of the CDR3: TGCGCCAGCAGCTTGCTTACGGGAGAGGAGACCCAGTACTTC.

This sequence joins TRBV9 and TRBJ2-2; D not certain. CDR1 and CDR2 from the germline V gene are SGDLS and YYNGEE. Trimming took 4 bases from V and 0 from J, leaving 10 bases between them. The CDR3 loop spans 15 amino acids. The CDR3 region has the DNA TGTGCCAGCAGCCCCCGTGGCACGAACACCGGGGAGCTGTTTTTT. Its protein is CASSPRGTNTGELFF.

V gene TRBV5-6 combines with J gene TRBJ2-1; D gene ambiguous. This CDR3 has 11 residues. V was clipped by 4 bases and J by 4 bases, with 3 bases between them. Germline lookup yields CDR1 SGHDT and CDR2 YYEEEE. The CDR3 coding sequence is TGTGCCAGCAGCCAATACAATGAGCAGTTCTTC. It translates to CASSQYNEQFF. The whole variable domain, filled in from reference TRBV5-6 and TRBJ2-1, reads DAGVTQSPTHLIKTRGQQVTLRCSPKSGHDTVSWYQQALGQGPQFIFQYYEEEERQRGNFPDRFSGHQFPNYSSELNVNALLLGDSALYLCASSQYNEQFFGPGTRLTVL.